The present TCR beta chain was sequenced within a study of cytomegalovirus exposure and HLA in healthy donors. For this clone: The antigen is not known.

13 Jbeta primers and 60 Vbeta primers were used for the PCR. Using immunoSEQ multiplex PCR, the repertoire was profiled, and TCRdb retains in-frame clones only, with some absent. The sample records about 170,000 clones, 75% to 85% being singletons. Points from the study as a whole: Rarity characterized most TCR sequences, yet some public TCRs appeared in many donors. The authors later linked a missense DCLRE1C variant to TCR beta V- and J-gene trimming. The authors later found HLA-associated TCR beta chains more clonally expanded than equally common others.

This clonotype was obtained from a female donor in good health and CMV-seronegative. The sample was PBMCs.

CDR3 protein: CASSDRALRTEAFF. Here the CDR3 DNA reads TGTGCCAGTAGTGACAGGGCCTTGCGAACTGAAGCTTTCTTT. The chain joins TRBV19 to TRBJ1-1, with TRBD1 identical over 7 bases. The germline V gene has CDR1 LNHDA and CDR2 SQIVND (reference sequence). J gave up 5 bases and V 5 bases, and 8 bases lay outside the gene matches. CDR3 length equals 14 residues.